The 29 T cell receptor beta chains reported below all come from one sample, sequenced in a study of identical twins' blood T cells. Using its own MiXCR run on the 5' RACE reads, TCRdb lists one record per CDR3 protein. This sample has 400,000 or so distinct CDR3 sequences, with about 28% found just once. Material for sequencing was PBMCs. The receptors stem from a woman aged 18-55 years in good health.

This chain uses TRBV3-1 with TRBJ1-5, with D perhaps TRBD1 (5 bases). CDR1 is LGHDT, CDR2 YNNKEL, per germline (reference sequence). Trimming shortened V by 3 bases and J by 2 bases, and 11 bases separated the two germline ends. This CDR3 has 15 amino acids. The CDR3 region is CASSQGGGGNQPQHF. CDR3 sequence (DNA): TGTGCCAGCAGCCAGGGGGGTGGAGGCAATCAGCCCCAGCATTTT.

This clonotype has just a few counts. For the CDR3, the DNA is TGTGCCAGCAGTTTAATTGGGGAGGCTTCCTACAATGAGCAGTTCTTC. Residues: CASSLIGEASYNEQFF. The chain has TRBV27 and TRBJ2-1, with D perhaps TRBD2 (6 bases). With 2 bases removed from V and 1 base from J, the gap between germline ends came to 12 bases. Per germline, CDR1 MNHEY and CDR2 SMNVEV (reference sequence). This CDR3 is 16 amino acids long.

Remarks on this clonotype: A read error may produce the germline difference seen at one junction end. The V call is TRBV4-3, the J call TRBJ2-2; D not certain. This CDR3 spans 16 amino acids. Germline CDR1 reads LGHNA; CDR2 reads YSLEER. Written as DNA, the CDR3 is TGCGCCAGCAACCAAGATCGGGCTAGAAACACCGGGGAGCTGTTTTTT. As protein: CASNQDRARNTGELFF.

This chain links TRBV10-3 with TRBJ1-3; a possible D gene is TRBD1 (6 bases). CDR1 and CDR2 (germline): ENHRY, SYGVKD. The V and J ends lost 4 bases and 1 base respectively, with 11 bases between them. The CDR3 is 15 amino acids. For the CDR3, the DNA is TGTGCCATCAGTGGGGGGACACAGTCTGGAAACACCATATATTTT. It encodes CAISGGTQSGNTIYF.

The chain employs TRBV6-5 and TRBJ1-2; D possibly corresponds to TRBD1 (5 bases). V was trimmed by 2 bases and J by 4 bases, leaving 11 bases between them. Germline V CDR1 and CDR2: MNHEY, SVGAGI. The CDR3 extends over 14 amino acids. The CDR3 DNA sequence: TGTGCCAGCAGTTACGGGGGTCAGCCCTATGGCTACACCTTC. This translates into CASSYGGQPYGYTF.

The CDR3 DNA is TGTGCCAGCGGGGTCACAGATACGCAGTATTTT. This sequence encodes CASGVTDTQYF. The rearrangement joins TRBV6-6 to TRBJ2-3, with D unresolved. Germline V gene data show CDR1 as MNHNY and CDR2 as SVGAGI (reference sequence). V lost 8 bases and J lost 2, with 5 bases in between. The CDR3 length is 11 residues.

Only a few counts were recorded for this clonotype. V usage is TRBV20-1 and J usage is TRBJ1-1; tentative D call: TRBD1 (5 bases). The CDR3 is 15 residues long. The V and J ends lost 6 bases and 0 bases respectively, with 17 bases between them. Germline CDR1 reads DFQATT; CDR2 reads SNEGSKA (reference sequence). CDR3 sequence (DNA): TGCAGTGCCCTTCGGGGCAGGGCTATGAACACTGAAGCTTTCTTT. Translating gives CSALRGRAMNTEAFF.

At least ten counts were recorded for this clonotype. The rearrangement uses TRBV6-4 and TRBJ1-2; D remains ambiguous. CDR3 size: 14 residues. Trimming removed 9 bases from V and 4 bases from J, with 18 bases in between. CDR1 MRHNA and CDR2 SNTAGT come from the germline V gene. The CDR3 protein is CARYTRTETYGYTF. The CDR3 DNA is TGTGCCAGATATACAAGGACGGAAACCTATGGCTACACCTTC.

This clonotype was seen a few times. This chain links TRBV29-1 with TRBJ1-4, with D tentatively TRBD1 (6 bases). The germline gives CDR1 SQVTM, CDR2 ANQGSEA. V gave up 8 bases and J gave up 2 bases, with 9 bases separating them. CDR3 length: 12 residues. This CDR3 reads CSYRGTNEKLFF. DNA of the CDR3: TGCAGCTATAGGGGGACTAATGAAAAACTGTTTTTT.

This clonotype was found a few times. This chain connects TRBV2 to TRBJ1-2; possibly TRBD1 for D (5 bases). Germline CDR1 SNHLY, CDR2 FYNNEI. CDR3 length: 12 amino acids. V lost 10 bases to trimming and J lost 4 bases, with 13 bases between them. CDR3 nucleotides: TGTGCCATCTTCCGGGACCCCTATGGCTACACCTTC. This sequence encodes CAIFRDPYGYTF.

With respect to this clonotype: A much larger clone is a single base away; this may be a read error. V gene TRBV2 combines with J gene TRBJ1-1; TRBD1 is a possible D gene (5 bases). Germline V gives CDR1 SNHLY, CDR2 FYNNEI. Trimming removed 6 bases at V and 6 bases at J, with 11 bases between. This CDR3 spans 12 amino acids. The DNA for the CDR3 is TGTGCCAGCAGGCCCTGGGGCGCTGAAGCTTTCTTT. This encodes CASRPWGAEAFF. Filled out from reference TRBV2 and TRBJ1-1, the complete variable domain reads EPEVTQTPSHQVTQMGQEVILRCVPISNHLYFYWYRQILGQKVEFLVSFYNNEISEKSEIFDDQFSVERPDGSNFTLKIRSTKLEDSAMYFCASRPWGAEAFFGQGTRLTVV.

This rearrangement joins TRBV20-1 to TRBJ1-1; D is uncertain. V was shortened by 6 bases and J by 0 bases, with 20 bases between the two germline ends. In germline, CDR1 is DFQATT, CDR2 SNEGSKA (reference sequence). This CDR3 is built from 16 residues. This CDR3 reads CSAPRPNFGMNTEAFF. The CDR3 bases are TGCAGTGCCCCCCGGCCAAACTTCGGGATGAACACTGAAGCTTTCTTT.

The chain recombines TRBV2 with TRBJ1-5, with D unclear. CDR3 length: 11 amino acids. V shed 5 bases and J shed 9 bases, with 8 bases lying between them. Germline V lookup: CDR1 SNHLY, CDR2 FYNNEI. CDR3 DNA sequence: TGTGCCAGCAGTATGATGGGGCCCCAGCATTTT. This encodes CASSMMGPQHF.

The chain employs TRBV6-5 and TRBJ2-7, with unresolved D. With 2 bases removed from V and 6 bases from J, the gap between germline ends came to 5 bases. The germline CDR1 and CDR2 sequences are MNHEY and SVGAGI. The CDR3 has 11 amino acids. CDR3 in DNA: TGTGCCAGCAGTTACGCCCGCGAGCAGTACTTC. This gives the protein CASSYAREQYF.

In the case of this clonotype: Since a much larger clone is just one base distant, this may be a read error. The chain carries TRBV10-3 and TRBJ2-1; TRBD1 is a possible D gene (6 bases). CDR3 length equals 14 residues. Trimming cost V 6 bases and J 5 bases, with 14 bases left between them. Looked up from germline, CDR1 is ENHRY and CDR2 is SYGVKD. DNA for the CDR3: TGTGCCATCAGCTCCGGGGCAGGGGACAATGAGCAGTTCTTC. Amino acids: CAISSGAGDNEQFF.

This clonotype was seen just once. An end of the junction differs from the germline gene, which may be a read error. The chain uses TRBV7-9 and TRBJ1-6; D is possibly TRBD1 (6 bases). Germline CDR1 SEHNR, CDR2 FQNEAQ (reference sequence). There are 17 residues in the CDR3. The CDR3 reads CASSLFTPGAYNSPPHF. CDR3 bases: TGTGCCAGCAGCTTATTCACCCCAGGGGCGTATAATTCACCCCCCCACTTT.

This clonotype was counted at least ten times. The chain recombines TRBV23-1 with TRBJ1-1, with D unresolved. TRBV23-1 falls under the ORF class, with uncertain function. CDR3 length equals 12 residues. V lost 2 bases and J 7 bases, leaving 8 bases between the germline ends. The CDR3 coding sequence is TGCGCCAGCAGTCAAGAGGCGGTTGAAGCTTTCTTT. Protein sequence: CASSQEAVEAFF.

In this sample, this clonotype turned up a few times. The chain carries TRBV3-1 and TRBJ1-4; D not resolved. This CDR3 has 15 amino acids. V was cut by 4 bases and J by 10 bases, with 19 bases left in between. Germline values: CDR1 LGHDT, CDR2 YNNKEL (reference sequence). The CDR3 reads CASSLGLPGRVKLFF. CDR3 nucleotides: TGTGCCAGCAGCCTAGGTCTCCCCGGGAGGGTAAAACTGTTTTTT.

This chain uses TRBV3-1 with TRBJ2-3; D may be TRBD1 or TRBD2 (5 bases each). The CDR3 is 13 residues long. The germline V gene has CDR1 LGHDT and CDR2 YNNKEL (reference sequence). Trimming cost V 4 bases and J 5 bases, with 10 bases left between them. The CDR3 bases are TGTGCCAGCAGCCGGCCAGGGAGAGATACGCAGTATTTT. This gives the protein CASSRPGRDTQYF.

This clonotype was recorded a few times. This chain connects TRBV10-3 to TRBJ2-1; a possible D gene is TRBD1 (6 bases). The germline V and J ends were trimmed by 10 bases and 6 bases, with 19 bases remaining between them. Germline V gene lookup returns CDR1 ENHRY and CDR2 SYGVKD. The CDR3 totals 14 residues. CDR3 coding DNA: TGTGCCACCACTAGGGGGAGTTCGTCCAATGAGCAGTTCTTC. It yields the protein CATTRGSSSNEQFF.

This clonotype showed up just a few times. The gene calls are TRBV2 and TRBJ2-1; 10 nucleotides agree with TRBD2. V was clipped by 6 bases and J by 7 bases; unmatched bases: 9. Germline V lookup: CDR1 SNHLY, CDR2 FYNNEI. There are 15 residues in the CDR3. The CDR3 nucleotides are TGTGCCAGCAGACCCCGGACTAGCGGCCATAATGAGCAGTTCTTC. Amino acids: CASRPRTSGHNEQFF.

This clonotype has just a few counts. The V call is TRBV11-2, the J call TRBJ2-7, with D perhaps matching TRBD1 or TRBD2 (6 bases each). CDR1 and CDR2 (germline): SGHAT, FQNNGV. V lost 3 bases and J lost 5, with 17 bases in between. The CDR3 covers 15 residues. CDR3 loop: CASSFLSRGADEQYF. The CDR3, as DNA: TGTGCCAGCAGCTTCCTTAGTAGGGGGGCGGACGAGCAGTACTTC.

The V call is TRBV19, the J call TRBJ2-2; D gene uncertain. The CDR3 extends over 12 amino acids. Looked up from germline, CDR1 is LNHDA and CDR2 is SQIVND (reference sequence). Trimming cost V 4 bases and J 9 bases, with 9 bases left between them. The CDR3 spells CASSTSHRELFF. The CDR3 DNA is TGTGCCAGTAGTACGTCCCACCGGGAGCTGTTTTTT.

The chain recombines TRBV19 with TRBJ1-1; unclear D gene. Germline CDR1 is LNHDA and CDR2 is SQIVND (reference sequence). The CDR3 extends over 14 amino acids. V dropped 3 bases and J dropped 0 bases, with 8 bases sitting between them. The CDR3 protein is CASSINRLNTEAFF. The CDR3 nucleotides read TGTGCCAGTAGTATTAACAGATTGAACACTGAAGCTTTCTTT.

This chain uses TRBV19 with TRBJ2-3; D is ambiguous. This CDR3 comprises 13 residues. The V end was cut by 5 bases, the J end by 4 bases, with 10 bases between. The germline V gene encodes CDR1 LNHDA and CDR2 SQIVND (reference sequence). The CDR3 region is CASSGVRADTQYF. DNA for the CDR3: TGTGCCAGTAGTGGTGTTAGAGCAGATACGCAGTATTTT.

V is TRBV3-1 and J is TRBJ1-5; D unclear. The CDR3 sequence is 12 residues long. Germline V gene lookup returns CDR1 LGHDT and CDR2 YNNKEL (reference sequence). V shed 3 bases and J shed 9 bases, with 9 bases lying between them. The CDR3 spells CASSQSTAPQHF. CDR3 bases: TGTGCCAGCAGCCAGTCTACTGCGCCCCAGCATTTT.

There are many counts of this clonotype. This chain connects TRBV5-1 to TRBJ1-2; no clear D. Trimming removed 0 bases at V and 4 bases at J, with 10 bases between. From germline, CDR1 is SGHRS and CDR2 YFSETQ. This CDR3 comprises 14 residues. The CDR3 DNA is TGCGCCAGCAGCTTGGAAGCCTCGAGCTATGGCTACACCTTC. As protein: CASSLEASSYGYTF.

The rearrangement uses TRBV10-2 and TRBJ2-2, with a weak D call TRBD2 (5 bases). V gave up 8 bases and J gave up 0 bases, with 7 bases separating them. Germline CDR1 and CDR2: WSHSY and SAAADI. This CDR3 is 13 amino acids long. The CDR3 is CASRGTNTGELFF. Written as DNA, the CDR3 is TGCGCCAGCCGAGGGACGAACACCGGGGAGCTGTTTTTT.

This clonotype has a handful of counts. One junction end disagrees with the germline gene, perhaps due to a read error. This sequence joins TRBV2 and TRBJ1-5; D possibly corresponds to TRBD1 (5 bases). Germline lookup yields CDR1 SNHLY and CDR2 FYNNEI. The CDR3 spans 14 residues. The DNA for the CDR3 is TGTGCCAGCAGTGAAGCATGGCAGGGTCAGTCCCAGCATTTT. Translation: CASSEAWQGQSQHF.